This T cell receptor beta chain was identified in a study of regulatory T cells in long-lasting Graves disease. Notes on this clonotype: Its matching antigen is unknown. Likely a read error: the CDR3 ends without its conserved phenylalanine or tryptophan.

Study-wide results and limits: Thyroid tissue went unstudied; only peripheral blood was examined.

Time point indicated: persistent/refractory GD, antithyroid drugs over 5 years with positive TRAb. RNA extracted from PBMCs served as the sequencing template. Patient provenance is recorded as an endocrinology department in Xi'an, China. This CDR3 has 16 residues. Trimming left V 3 bases short and J 4 bases short, with 16 bases between. Germline CDR1 is MDHEN and CDR2 is SYDVKM. The authors built TCR beta libraries using iRepertoire HTBI primers and Arm-PCR of CDR3 regions. Using its own MiXCR run on the multiplex PCR reads, TCRdb lists one record per CDR3 protein. The sample lists roughly 430,000 distinct CDR3 sequences, around 23% occurring once.

The sequence came from a female donor with Graves disease. The starting material was peripheral blood mononuclear cells (PBMCs), obtained when the disease was refractory, from a patient treated with antithyroid drugs. The gene calls are TRBV28 and TRBJ1-3; D is perhaps TRBD1 (5 bases). CDR3 bases: TGTGCCAGCAGTTTCGGGGGGTTGGGATCCGGAAACACCATATATTCT. It codes for CASSFGGLGSGNTIYS.